This TCR beta chain came from a study of blood T cell repertoires in COVID-19. J was trimmed by 6 bases and V by 4 bases; bases with no gene match: 6. Germline V CDR1 and CDR2: LNHDA, SQIVND (reference sequence). This CDR3 contains 16 residues. Using immunoSEQ multiplex PCR, the repertoire was profiled, and TCRdb retains in-frame clones only, with some absent. The sample contains 390,000 or so clones, approximately 87% of which appear only once. During active infection, Seattle patients enrolled and were then monitored through disease. The sequenced material came from peripheral blood. The chain carries TRBV19 and TRBJ2-1, with 13 nucleotides matching TRBD2. The sequence came from a woman aged 25-40 years with COVID-19, enrolled during active disease. The CDR3 loop is CASSRGLAGFSNEQFF. Here the CDR3 DNA reads TGTGCCAGTAGTAGGGGACTAGCGGGATTTAGCAATGAGCAGTTCTTC.